Listed below are T cell receptor beta chains from one sample, sequenced in a study of neurological immune-mediated disorders. MiXCR, run by TCRdb on the 5' RACE reads, gives a single entry per CDR3 protein. The sample lists fewer than 85,000 distinct CDR3 sequences, roughly 3.6% seen once, with 1.3% in the top ten. Sequenced material: PBMCs. These receptors were collected from a man aged 25-40 years with multiple sclerosis. The CDR3 runs from the conserved cysteine through the conserved F or W. A D gene is named only where the DNA matches it firmly. Size tells how often a clone was seen (once, few, many) or the class of an expanded clone, and some rows leave it out.

D gene,V gene,J gene,clone size,CDR3 protein,CDR3 DNA
.,TRBV12-3/TRBV12-4,TRBJ1-2,many,CASSPQQGFDYGYTF,TGTGCCAGCAGTCCCCAACAGGGTTTCGACTATGGCTACACCTTC
TRBD2,TRBV6-2/TRBV6-3,TRBJ2-5,many,CASRWGRREEETQYF,TGTGCCAGCAGATGGGGCCGCCGGGAGGAAGAGACCCAGTACTTC
TRBD1,TRBV30,TRBJ1-2,.,CAWGREGATPLGRRF,TGTGCCTGGGGCCGCGAGGGGGCTACACCCTTGGGCAGGCGCTTC
TRBD1,TRBV7-2,TRBJ1-6,many,CASSAPGRGNSPLHF,TGTGCCAGCAGCGCCCCGGGCAGGGGGAATTCACCCCTCCACTTT
TRBD1,TRBV14,TRBJ2-7,.,CASSPRERGPEQYF,TGTGCCAGCAGCCCCCGGGAAAGGGGGCCCGAGCAGTACTTC
.,TRBV20-1,TRBJ1-1,many,CSARTDQNTEAFF,TGCAGTGCTCGGACAGACCAAAACACTGAAGCTTTCTTT
.,TRBV27,TRBJ2-2,many,CASSLEWGPGELFF,TGTGCCAGCAGTTTAGAATGGGGTCCCGGGGAGCTGTTTTTT
.,TRBV6-5,TRBJ2-1,.,CASMEGPYNEQFF,TGTGCCAGCATGGAGGGGCCCTACAATGAGCAGTTCTTC
TRBD2,TRBV7-2,TRBJ2-5,many,CASSPSVVAGPGRETQYF,TGTGCCAGCAGCCCGTCGGTAGTAGCGGGTCCGGGTAGGGAGACCCAGTACTTC
.,TRBV6-1,TRBJ2-7,few,CASSEGGRPYEQYF,TGTGCCAGCAGTGAAGGGGGCAGACCCTACGAGCAGTACTTC
.,TRBV20-1,TRBJ2-5,many,CSARDRVLPQETQYF,TGCAGTGCTAGAGATCGAGTCTTACCCCAAGAGACCCAGTACTTC
TRBD1,TRBV5-1,TRBJ2-5,many,CASSLEATGSETQYF,TGCGCCAGCAGCTTGGAGGCGACAGGGTCGGAGACCCAGTACTTC
TRBD1,TRBV20-1,TRBJ2-7,many,CSARRQGSVYEQYF,TGCAGTGCTAGGCGACAGGGGAGCGTCTACGAGCAGTACTTC
.,TRBV18,TRBJ2-7,many,CASSQTSGFEQYF,TGTGCCAGCTCGCAAACTTCAGGGTTCGAGCAGTACTTC
.,TRBV18,TRBJ2-6,many,CASSPRGHSGANVLTF,TGTGCCAGCTCACCACGGGGTCACTCTGGGGCCAACGTCCTGACTTTC
.,TRBV6-6,TRBJ1-2,many,CASCLGHKNYGYTF,TGTGCCAGTTGCTTGGGACATAAGAACTATGGCTACACCTTC
TRBD1,TRBV9,TRBJ1-2,many,CASSPRTGGGGYTF,TGTGCCAGCAGCCCCCGGACAGGGGGTGGTGGCTACACCTTC
.,TRBV7-2,TRBJ2-5,many,CASSRGLQETQYF,TGTGCCAGCAGCCGAGGCCTCCAAGAGACCCAGTACTTC
.,TRBV7-2,TRBJ2-1,many,CASSLILHNEQFF,TGTGCCAGCAGCTTAATCTTACACAATGAGCAGTTCTTC
TRBD2,TRBV29-1,TRBJ2-7,many,CSVGPGLAGSTYEQYF,TGCAGCGTGGGGCCGGGACTAGCGGGGTCTACCTACGAGCAGTACTTC
.,TRBV5-6,TRBJ2-5,many,CASSLVGVRETQYF,TGTGCCAGCAGCTTGGTGGGGGTTAGAGAGACCCAGTACTTC
TRBD2,TRBV5-1,TRBJ2-3,many,CASSRTSSTDTQYF,TGCGCCAGCAGCCGGACTAGTAGCACAGATACGCAGTATTTT
.,TRBV3-1,TRBJ1-2,many,CASSQDLIQGGYTF,TGTGCCAGCAGCCAAGATCTTATTCAGGGAGGCTACACCTTC